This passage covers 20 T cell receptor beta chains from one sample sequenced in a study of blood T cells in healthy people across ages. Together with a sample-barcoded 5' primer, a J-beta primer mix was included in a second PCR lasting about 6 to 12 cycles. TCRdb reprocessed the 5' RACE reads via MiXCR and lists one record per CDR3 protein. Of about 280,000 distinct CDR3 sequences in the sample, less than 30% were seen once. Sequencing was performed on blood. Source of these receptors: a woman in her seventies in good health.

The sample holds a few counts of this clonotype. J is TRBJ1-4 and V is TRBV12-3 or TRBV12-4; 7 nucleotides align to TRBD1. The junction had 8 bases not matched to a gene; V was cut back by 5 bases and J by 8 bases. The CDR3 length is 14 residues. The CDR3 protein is CASSTQGGREKLFF. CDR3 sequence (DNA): TGTGCCAGCAGTACCCAGGGGGGCAGGGAAAAACTGTTTTTT.

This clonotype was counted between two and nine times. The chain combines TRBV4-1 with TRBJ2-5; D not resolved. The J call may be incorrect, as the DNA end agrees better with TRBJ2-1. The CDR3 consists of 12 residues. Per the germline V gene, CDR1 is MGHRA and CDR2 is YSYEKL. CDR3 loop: CASSQGWNEQFF. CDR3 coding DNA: TGCGCCAGCAGCCAAGGTTGGAATGAGCAGTTCTTC.

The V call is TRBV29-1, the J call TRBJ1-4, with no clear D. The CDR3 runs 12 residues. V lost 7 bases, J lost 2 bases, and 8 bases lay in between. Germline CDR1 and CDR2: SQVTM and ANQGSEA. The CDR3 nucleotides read TGCAGCGCGACGGAGACTAATGAAAAACTGTTTTTT. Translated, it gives CSATETNEKLFF.

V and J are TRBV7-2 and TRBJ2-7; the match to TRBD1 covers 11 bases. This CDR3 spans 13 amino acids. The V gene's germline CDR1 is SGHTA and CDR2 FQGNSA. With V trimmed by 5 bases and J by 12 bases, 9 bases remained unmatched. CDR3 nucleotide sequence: TGTGCCAGCAGCGCCGGGACAGGGGGTGATCTGTACTTC. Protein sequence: CASSAGTGGDLYF.

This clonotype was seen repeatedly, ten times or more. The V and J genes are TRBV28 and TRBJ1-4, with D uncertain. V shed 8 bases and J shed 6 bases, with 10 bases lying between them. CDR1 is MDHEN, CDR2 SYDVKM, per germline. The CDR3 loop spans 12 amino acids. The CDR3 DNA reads TGTGCCAGCGCGAGAGGGTATGAAAAACTGTTTTTT. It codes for CASARGYEKLFF.

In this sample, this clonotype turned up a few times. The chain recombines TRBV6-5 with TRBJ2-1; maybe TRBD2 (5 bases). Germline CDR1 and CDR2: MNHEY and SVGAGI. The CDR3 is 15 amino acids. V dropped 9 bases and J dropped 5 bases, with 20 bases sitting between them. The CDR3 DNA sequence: TGTGCCAGTATGAGGGCGAGAGGACGGAACAATGAGCAGTTCTTC. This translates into CASMRARGRNNEQFF.

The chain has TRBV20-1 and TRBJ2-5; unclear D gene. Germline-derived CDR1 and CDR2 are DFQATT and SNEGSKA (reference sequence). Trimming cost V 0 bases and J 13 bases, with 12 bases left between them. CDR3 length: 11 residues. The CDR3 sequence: CSARDQLSGYF. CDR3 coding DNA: TGCAGTGCTAGAGACCAGCTCTCTGGGTACTTC.

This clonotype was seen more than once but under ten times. CDR3 bases: TGTGCCAGCAGGGCGGGAGATGGGGAGACCCAGTACTTC. Translation: CASRAGDGETQYF. V gene TRBV27 combines with J gene TRBJ2-5, with 7 nucleotides matching TRBD2. This CDR3 is 13 amino acids long. CDR1 is MNHEY, CDR2 SMNVEV, per germline (reference sequence). The V gene end was trimmed by 6 bases and the J gene end by 5 bases; junction bases not matched to a gene: 6.

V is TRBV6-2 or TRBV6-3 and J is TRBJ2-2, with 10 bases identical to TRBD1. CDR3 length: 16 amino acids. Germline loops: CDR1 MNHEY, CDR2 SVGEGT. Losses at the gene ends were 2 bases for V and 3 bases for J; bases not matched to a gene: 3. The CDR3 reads CASSYTGTGDTGELFF. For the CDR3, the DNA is TGTGCCAGCAGTTACACCGGGACAGGGGACACCGGGGAGCTGTTTTTT.

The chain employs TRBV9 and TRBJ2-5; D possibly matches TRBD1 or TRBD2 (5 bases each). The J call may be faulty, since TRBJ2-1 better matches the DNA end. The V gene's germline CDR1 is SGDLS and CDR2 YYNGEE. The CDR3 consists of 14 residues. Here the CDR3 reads CASSAGTTNNEQFF. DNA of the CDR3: TGTGCCAGCAGCGCAGGGACCACAAATAATGAGCAGTTCTTC.

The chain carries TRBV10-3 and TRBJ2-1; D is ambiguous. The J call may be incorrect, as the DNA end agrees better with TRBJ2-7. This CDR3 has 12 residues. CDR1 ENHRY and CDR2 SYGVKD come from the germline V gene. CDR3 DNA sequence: TGTGCCATCAGTGTGGGCAACTACGAGCAGTACTTC. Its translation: CAISVGNYEQYF.

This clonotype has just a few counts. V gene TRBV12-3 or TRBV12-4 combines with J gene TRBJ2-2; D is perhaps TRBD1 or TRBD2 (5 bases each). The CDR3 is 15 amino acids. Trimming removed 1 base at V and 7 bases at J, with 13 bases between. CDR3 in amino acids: CASSLGGSHLGELFF. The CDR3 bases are TGTGCCAGCAGTTTAGGGGGGAGCCATCTCGGGGAGCTGTTTTTT.

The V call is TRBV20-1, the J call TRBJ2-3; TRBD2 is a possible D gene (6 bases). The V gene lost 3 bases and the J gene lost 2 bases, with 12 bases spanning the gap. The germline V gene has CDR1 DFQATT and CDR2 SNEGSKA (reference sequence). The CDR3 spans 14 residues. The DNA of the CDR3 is TGCAGTGCTAGTAGGACTACCGCCACAGATACGCAGTATTTT. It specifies CSASRTTATDTQYF.

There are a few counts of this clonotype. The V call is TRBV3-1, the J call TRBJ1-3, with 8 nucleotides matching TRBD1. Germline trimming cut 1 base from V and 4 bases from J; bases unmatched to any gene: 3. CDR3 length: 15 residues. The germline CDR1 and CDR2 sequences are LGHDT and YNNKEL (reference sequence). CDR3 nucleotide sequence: TGTGCCAGCAGCCAAGGGACAGGGTTAGGAAACACCATATATTTT. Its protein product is CASSQGTGLGNTIYF.

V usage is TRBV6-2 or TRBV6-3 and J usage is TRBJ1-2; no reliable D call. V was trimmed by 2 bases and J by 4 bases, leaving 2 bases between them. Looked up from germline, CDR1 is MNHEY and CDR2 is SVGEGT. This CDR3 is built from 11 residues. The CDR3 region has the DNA TGTGCCAGCAGTTACACCTATGGCTACACCTTC. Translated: CASSYTYGYTF.

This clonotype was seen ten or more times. For the CDR3, the DNA is TGCAGCGTAACTACTCCCGGGGCCAACGTCCTGACTTTC. Residues: CSVTTPGANVLTF. The chain recombines TRBV29-1 with TRBJ2-6; no clear D. From germline, CDR1 is SQVTM and CDR2 ANQGSEA. The CDR3 has 13 amino acids. V was clipped by 6 bases and J by 4 bases, with 10 bases between them.

CDR3: CASSRQGARNTIYF. For the CDR3, the DNA is TGTGCCAGCAGTCGACAGGGGGCTAGAAACACCATATATTTT. V gene TRBV12-3 or TRBV12-4 combines with J gene TRBJ1-3; the match to TRBD1 covers 10 bases. There are 14 residues in the CDR3. With V trimmed by 5 bases and J by 5 bases, 3 bases remained unmatched.

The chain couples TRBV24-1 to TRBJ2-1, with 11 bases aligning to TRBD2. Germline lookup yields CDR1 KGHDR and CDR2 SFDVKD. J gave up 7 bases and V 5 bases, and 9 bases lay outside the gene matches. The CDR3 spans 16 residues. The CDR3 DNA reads TGTGCCACCAGTGGCGATACTAGCGGGAGTTTGAATGAGCAGTTCTTC. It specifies CATSGDTSGSLNEQFF.

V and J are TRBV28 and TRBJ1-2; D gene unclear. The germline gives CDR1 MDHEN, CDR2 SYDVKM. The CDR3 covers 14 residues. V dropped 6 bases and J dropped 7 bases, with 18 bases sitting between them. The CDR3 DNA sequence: TGTGCCAGCAGCTCACACCGGGAGCCAGGTGGCTACACCTTC. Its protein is CASSSHREPGGYTF.

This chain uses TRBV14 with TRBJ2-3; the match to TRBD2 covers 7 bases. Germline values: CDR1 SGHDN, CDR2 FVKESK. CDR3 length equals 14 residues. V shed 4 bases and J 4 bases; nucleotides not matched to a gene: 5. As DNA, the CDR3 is TGTGCCAGCAGCCCCGTGGGGGGGGCAGATACGCAGTATTTT. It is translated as CASSPVGGADTQYF.